This paragraph reports one TCR beta chain. The antigen remains unidentified. The sample comes from a study of cytomegalovirus exposure and HLA in healthy donors. At the level of the study: The study placed roughly four fifths of its 350 to 400 genotyped donors in the Caucasian-associated ancestry cluster.

The PCR employed 60 Vbeta primers together with 13 Jbeta primers. Sequencing used immunoSEQ multiplex PCR; TCRdb keeps in-frame clones, though not all of them. This table holds about 120,000 clones, less than 90% found once. Study-level points and caveats: A later analysis linked some 18,000 TCR beta sequences to HLA alleles at 0.05 false discovery rate. Cytomegalovirus status was reportedly diagnosed by the classifier with high sensitivity and specificity.

The receptor comes from a man in his fifties in good health and CMV-seronegative. The sequenced sample was PBMCs.

CDR3 coding DNA: TGTGCCAGTAGTAGTGGGGGCAGGCAGCCCAATCAGCCCCAGCATTTT. Residues: CASSSGGRQPNQPQHF. The chain uses TRBV19 and TRBJ1-5, with TRBD1 as a possible D gene (6 bases). The CDR3 runs to 16 residues. The V and J ends lost 4 bases and 3 bases respectively, with 16 bases between them. The germline gives CDR1 LNHDA, CDR2 SQIVND (reference sequence).